These 9 T cell receptor beta chains were all obtained from the same sample, sequenced in a study of T cells expressing NK-cell markers. Following a re-call of the 5' RACE reads, TCRdb has one entry per CDR3 protein and lacks DNA. The table for this sample gives approximately 460,000 distinct CDR3 sequences. Sequenced material: blood T cells: a sorted CD56 or NKG2C T cell subset, CD4+ or CD8+ T cells, or bulk PBMC T cells (not recorded which). These receptors came from a woman between 18 and 75 years old in good health.

The V gene is TRBV6-1, the J gene TRBJ1-1; there is no DNA to check the TCRdb D call of TRBD1. Germline CDR1 MNHNS, CDR2 SASEGT. The CDR3 sequence is 11 residues long. The CDR3 loop reads CASTLGAEAFF.

The rearrangement uses TRBV6-2 or TRBV6-3 and TRBJ1-1; no DNA is available, so the TRBD1 call from TCRdb remains unchecked. Germline-derived CDR1 and CDR2 are MNHEY and SVGEGT. The CDR3 sequence is 16 residues long. The CDR3: CASSARDILEVTEAFF.

The chain recombines TRBV20-1 with TRBJ2-1. The CDR3 is made up of 16 amino acids. Germline V gives CDR1 DFQATT, CDR2 SNEGSKA (reference sequence). The CDR3 protein is CSARDRRGSSYNEQFF.

The V and J genes are TRBV28 and TRBJ2-1; checking the TCRdb D call of TRBD1 is not possible without DNA. CDR1 MDHEN and CDR2 SYDVKM come from the germline V gene. This CDR3 region has 15 residues. The CDR3 here is CASFRGRENNHEQFF.

The V and J genes are TRBV12-3 or TRBV12-4 and TRBJ1-1. This CDR3 is built from 13 residues. The CDR3 loop reads CASVLRAHTEAFF.

V and J are TRBV11-1 and TRBJ2-1; TCRdb indicates TRBD2, and absent DNA this call remains unverified. Germline values: CDR1 SGHAT, CDR2 FQDESV (reference sequence). The CDR3 consists of 17 residues. The CDR3 protein is CASSSYPSGGIYNEQFF.

The chain recombines TRBV28 with TRBJ2-5; TCRdb proposes TRBD2, but this gene call is untestable without DNA. There are 14 residues in the CDR3. Germline CDR1 reads MDHEN; CDR2 reads SYDVKM. The CDR3 is CASSLAGEVGTQYF.

This chain links TRBV30 with TRBJ2-7; TCRdb names TRBD2, which stays unverified in the absence of DNA. Germline-derived CDR1 and CDR2 are GTSNPN and SVGIG (reference sequence). The CDR3 covers 14 residues. The CDR3 sequence: CAWSVSLAVYEQYF.

The chain joins TRBV6-2 or TRBV6-3 to TRBJ2-3. Germline V gene data show CDR1 as MNHEY and CDR2 as SVGEGT. The CDR3 is made up of 15 amino acids. The CDR3 reads CASSPQTPHTDTQYF.